Each of the 3 T cell receptor beta chains below was sequenced from the same sample in a study of cytomegalovirus exposure and HLA in healthy donors. The PCR made use of 60 Vbeta and 13 Jbeta primers. Only in-frame clones appear in the TCRdb table, and some are missing; sequencing was by immunoSEQ multiplex PCR. The sample lists fewer than 250,000 clones; 76% were seen once. The sequenced sample was PBMCs. Every receptor here comes from a man aged 18 to 35 in good health and CMV-seronegative.

V usage is TRBV19 and J usage is TRBJ2-1; the match to TRBD2 covers 11 bases. The V gene end was trimmed by 5 bases and the J gene end by 3 bases; junction bases not matched to a gene: 24. Germline CDR1 reads LNHDA; CDR2 reads SQIVND (reference sequence). This CDR3 is built from 22 residues. The CDR3 DNA sequence: TGTGCCAGTAGTTTCCCTTGGGGGGGCGGAAGTTTTAGCGGGAGGGTCTACAATGAGCAGTTCTTC. The encoded protein is CASSFPWGGGSFSGRVYNEQFF.

The chain uses TRBV30 and TRBJ2-5; D may be TRBD1 (7 bases). Germline CDR1 is GTSNPN and CDR2 is SVGIG (reference sequence). CDR3 length equals 11 residues. Trimming removed 4 bases at V and 5 bases at J, with 8 bases between. The CDR3 region has the DNA TGTGCCTGGACAGGGGGGGAGACCCAGTACTTC. It is translated as CAWTGGETQYF.

This rearrangement joins TRBV29-1 to TRBJ2-7; 7 bases line up with TRBD1. Germline lookup yields CDR1 SQVTM and CDR2 ANQGSEA. V shed 4 bases, J shed 2 bases, and the junction held 2 bases outside the gene matches. The CDR3 extends over 12 amino acids. The CDR3 region is CSVGQGTYEQYF. The CDR3 DNA follows: TGCAGCGTTGGACAGGGCACCTACGAGCAGTACTTC.